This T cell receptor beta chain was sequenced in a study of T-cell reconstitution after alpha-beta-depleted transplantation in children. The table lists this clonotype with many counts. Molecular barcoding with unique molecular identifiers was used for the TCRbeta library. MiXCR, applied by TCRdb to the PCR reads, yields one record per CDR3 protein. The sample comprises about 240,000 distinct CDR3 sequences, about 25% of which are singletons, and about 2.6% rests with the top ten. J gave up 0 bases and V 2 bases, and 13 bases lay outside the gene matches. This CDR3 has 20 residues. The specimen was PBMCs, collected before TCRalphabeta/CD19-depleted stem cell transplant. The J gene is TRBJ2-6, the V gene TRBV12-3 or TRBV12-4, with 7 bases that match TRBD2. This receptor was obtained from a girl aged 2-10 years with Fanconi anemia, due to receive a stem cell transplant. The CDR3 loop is CASSLLRRLANFSGANVLTF. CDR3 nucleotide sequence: TGTGCCAGCAGTTTACTCCGCAGACTAGCTAACTTCTCTGGGGCCAACGTCCTGACTTTC.